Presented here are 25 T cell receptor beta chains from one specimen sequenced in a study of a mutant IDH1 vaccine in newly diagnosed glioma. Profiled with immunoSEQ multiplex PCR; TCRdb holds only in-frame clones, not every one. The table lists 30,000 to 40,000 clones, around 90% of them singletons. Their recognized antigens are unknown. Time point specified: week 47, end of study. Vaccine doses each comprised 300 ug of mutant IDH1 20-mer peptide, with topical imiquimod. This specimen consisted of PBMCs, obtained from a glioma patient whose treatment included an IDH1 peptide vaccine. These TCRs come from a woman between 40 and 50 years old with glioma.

Written as DNA, the CDR3 is TGTGCCAGTAGTATAGATCTACAGAACTACGAGCAGTACTTC. This codes for CASSIDLQNYEQYF. The chain recombines TRBV19 with TRBJ2-7; D gene unclear. This CDR3 region has 14 residues. Germline-derived CDR1 and CDR2 are LNHDA and SQIVND (reference sequence). V dropped 0 bases and J dropped 3 bases, with 9 bases sitting between them.

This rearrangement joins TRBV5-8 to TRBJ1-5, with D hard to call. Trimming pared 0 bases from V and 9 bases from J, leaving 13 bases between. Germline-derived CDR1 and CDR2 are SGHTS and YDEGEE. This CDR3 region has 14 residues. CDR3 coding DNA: TGTGCCAGCAGCTTGGAGACGGTGGACCGGCCCCAGCATTTT. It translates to CASSLETVDRPQHF.

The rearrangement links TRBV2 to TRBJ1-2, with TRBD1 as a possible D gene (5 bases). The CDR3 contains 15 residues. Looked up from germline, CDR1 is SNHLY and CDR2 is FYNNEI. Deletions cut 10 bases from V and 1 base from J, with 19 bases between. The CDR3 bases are TGTGCCATCGCCCCTGGAGGACATTTTAACTATGGCTACACCTTC. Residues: CAIAPGGHFNYGYTF.

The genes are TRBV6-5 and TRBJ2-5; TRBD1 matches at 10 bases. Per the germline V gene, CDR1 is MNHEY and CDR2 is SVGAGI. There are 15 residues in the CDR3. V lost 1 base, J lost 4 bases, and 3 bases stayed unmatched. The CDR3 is CASSYYGQGGETQYF. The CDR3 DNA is TGTGCCAGCAGTTACTATGGACAGGGGGGAGAGACCCAGTACTTC.

CDR3 sequence reads: CASSLEGTRTGELFF. The CDR3 DNA is TGTGCCAGCAGCTTAGAGGGGACTAGGACCGGGGAGCTGTTTTTT. The chain carries TRBV7-9 and TRBJ2-2, with 8 bases lining up with TRBD2. CDR3 length equals 15 residues. Germline trimming cut 1 base from V and 5 bases from J; bases unmatched to any gene: 3. The germline V gene has CDR1 SEHNR and CDR2 FQNEAQ (reference sequence).

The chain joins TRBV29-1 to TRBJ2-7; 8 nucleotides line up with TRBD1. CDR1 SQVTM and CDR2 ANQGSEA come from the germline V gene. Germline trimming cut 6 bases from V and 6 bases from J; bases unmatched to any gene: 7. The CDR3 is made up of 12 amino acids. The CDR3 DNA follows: TGCAGCGTGCAGGGGGCAGCTATCGAGCAGTACTTC. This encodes CSVQGAAIEQYF.

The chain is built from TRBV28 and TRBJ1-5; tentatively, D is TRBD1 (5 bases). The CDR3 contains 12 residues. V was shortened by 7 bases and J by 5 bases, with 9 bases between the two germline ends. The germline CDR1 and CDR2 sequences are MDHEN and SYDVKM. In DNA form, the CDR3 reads TGTGCCAGCATCGGAGGGGATCAGCCCCAGCATTTT. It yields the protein CASIGGDQPQHF.

The CDR3 DNA is TGTGCCAGCAGCAGGGTAAATCAGCCCCAGCATTTT. Amino acids: CASSRVNQPQHF. J is TRBJ1-5 and V is TRBV2, with TRBD1 as a possible D gene (5 bases). The CDR3 contains 12 residues. V was pared by 6 bases and J by 4 bases, with 7 bases between. The germline V gene encodes CDR1 SNHLY and CDR2 FYNNEI.

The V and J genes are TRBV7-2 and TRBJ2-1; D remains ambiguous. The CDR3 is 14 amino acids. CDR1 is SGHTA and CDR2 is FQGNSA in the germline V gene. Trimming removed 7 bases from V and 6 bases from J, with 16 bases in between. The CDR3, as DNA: TGTGCCAGCACCCCCGGTAGGGCCTTCAATGAGCAGTTCTTC. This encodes CASTPGRAFNEQFF.

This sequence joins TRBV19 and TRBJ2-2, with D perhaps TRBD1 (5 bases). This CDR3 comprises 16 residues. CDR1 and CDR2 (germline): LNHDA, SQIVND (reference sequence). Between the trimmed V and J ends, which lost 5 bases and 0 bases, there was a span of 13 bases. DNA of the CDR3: TGTGCCAGTAGTTTTCGACAGATTGCGAACACCGGGGAGCTGTTTTTT. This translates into CASSFRQIANTGELFF.

CDR3 residues: CASTSSTQSTDTQYF. The CDR3 DNA is TGCGCCAGCACATCATCGACGCAGAGCACAGATACGCAGTATTTT. The chain carries TRBV5-1 and TRBJ2-3, with D hard to call. Trimming took 6 bases from V and 0 from J, leaving 14 bases between them. Germline loops: CDR1 SGHRS, CDR2 YFSETQ. The CDR3 consists of 15 residues. Drawing the rest from reference TRBV5-1 and TRBJ2-3, the complete variable domain is KAGVTQTPRYLIKTRGQQVTLSCSPISGHRSVSWYQQTPGQGLQFLFEYFSETQRNKGNFPGRFSGRQFSNSRSEMNVSTLELGDSALYLCASTSSTQSTDTQYFGPGTRLTVL.

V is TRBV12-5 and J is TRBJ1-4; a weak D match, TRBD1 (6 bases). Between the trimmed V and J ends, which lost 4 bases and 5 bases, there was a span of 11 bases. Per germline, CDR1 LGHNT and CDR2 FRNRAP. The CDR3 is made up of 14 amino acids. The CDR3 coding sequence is TGTGCTAGTGGTTCAGGGACAAACAATGAAAAACTGTTTTTT. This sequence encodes CASGSGTNNEKLFF.

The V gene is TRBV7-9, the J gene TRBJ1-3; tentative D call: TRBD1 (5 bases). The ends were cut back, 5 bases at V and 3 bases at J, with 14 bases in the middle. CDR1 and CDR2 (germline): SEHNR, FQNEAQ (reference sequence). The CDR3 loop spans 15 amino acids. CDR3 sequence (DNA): TGTGCCAGCAGCCGATCAGGGAGGTTTGGAAACACCATATATTTT. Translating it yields CASSRSGRFGNTIYF. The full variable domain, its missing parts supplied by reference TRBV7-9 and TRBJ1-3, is DTGVSQNPRHKITKRGQNVTFRCDPISEHNRLYWYRQTLGQGPEFLTYFQNEAQLEKSRLLSDRFSAERPKGSFSTLEIQRTEQGDSAMYLCASSRSGRFGNTIYFGEGSWLTVV.

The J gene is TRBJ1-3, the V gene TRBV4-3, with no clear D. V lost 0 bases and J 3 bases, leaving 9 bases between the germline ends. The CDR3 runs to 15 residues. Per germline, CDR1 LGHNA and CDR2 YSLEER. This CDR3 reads CASSQEWVGGNTIYF. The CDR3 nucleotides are TGCGCCAGCAGCCAAGAATGGGTGGGTGGAAACACCATATATTTT.

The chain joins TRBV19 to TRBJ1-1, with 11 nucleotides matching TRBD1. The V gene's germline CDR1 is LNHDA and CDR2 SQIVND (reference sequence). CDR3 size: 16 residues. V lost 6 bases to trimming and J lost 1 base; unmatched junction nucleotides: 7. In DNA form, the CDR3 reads TGTGCCAGTAGCCCGGACAGGGGGCGAGGGAACACTGAAGCTTTCTTT. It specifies CASSPDRGRGNTEAFF.

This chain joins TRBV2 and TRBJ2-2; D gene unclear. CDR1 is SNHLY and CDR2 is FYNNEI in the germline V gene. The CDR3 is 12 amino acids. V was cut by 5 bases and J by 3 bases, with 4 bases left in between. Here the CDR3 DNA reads TGTGCCAGCAGTCTAGACACCGGGGAGCTGTTTTTT. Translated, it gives CASSLDTGELFF.

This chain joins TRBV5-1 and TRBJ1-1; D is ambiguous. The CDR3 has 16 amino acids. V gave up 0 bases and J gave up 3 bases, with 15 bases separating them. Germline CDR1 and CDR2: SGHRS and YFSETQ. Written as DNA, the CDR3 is TGCGCCAGCAGCTTGGTGGCGGGTTCTGTGGACACTGAAGCTTTCTTT. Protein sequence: CASSLVAGSVDTEAFF.

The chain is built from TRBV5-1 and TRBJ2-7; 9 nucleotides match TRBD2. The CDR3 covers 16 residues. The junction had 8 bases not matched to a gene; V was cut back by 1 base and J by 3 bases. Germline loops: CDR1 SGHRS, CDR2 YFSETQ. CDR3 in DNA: TGCGCCAGCAGCTTGCTGGCGGGAGGGGGATACTACGAGCAGTACTTC. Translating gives CASSLLAGGGYYEQYF.

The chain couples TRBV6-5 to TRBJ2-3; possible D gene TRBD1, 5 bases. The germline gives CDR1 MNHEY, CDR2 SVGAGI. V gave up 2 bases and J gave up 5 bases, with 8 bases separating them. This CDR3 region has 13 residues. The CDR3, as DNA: TGTGCCAGCAGTTACGTCCAGGGAGATACGCAGTATTTT. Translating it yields CASSYVQGDTQYF.

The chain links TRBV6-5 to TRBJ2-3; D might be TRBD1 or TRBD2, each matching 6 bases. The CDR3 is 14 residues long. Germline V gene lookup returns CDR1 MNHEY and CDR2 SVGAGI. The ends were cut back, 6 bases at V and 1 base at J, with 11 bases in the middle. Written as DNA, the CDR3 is TGTGCCAGCAGGGAGGGGGGCCGCACAGATACGCAGTATTTT. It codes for CASREGGRTDTQYF.

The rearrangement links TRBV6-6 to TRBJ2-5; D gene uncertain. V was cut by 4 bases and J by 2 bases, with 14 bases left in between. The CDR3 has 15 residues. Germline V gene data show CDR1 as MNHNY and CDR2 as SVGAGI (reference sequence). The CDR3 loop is CASSFRSLGQETQYF. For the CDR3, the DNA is TGTGCCAGCAGTTTCCGGTCCTTGGGGCAAGAGACCCAGTACTTC.

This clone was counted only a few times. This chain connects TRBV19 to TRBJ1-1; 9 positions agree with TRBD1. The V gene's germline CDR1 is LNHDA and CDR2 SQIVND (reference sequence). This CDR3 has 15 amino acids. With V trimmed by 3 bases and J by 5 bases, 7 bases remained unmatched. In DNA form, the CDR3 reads TGTGCCAGTAGTATGGAGGGACAGGGAAGGACTGAAGCTTTCTTT. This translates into CASSMEGQGRTEAFF.

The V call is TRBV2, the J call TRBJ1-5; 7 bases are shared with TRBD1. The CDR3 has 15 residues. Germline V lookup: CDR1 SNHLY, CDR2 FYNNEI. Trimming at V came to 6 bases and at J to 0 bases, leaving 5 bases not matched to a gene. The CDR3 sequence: CASRSGTASNQPQHF. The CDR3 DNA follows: TGTGCCAGCAGATCAGGGACAGCTAGCAATCAGCCCCAGCATTTT.

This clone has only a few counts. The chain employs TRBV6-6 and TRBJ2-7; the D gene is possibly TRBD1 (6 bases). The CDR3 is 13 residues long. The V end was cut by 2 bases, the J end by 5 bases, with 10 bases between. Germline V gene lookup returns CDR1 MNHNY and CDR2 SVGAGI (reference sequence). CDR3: CASSYAQGHEQYF. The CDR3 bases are TGTGCCAGCAGTTACGCACAGGGACACGAGCAGTACTTC.

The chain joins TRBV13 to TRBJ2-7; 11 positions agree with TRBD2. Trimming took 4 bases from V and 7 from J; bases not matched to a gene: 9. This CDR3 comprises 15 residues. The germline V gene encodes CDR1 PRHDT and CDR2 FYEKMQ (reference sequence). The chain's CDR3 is CASSYLAGGSWEQYF. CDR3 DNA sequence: TGTGCCAGCAGCTACCTAGCGGGGGGCTCCTGGGAGCAGTACTTC.